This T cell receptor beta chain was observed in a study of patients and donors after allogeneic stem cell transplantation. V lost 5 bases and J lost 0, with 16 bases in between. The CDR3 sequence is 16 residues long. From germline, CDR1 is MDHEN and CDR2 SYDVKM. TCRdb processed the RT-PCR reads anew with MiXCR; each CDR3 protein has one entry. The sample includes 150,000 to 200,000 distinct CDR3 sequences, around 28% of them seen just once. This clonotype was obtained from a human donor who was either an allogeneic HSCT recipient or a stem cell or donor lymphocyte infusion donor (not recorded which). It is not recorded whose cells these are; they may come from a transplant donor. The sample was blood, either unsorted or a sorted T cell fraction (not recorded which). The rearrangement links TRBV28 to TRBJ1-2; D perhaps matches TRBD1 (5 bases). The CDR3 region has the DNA TGTGCCAGCAGTCTGTCCCCAGGGCCCCCTAACTATGGCTACACCTTC. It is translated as CASSLSPGPPNYGYTF.